These 27 T cell receptor beta chains originate from one sample sequenced in a study of cytomegalovirus exposure and HLA in healthy donors. Amplification used 60 Vbeta primers and 13 Jbeta primers. Sequencing was performed with immunoSEQ multiplex PCR; in TCRdb, only in-frame clones are kept and a portion is missing. Among about 130,000 clones listed, about three quarters were seen once. What was sequenced was PBMCs. The source is a human donor in good health.

The chain has TRBV4-3 and TRBJ2-3, with TRBD1 identical over 7 bases. V lost 4 bases to trimming and J lost 0 bases; unmatched junction nucleotides: 4. This CDR3 region has 15 residues. Germline CDR1 reads LGHNA; CDR2 reads YSLEER. The CDR3 sequence is CASSPRQGSTDTQYF. The DNA of the CDR3 is TGCGCCAGCAGCCCACGACAGGGAAGCACAGATACGCAGTATTTT.

The V gene is TRBV7-2, the J gene TRBJ2-2; possible D gene TRBD2, 6 bases. CDR1 and CDR2 from the germline V gene are SGHTA and FQGNSA. This CDR3 comprises 16 residues. Trimming shortened V by 5 bases and J by 4 bases, and 17 bases separated the two germline ends. The DNA of the CDR3 is TGTGCCAGCAGCGTCACACTAGCTCGAGGCACCGGGGAGCTGTTTTTT. It translates to CASSVTLARGTGELFF.

The chain has TRBV28 and TRBJ2-5, with a weak D call TRBD2 (5 bases). The better agreement between TRBJ2-7 and the DNA end casts doubt on the J call. The CDR3 consists of 16 residues. Germline CDR1 is MDHEN and CDR2 is SYDVKM. CDR3 sequence reads: CASKRLAPPMHYEQYF. In nucleotides, the CDR3 is TGTGCCAGCAAACGGCTAGCACCCCCCATGCATTACGAGCAGTACTTC.

The rearrangement uses TRBV7-2 and TRBJ1-1, with a possible D match to TRBD1 (6 bases). The CDR3 consists of 16 residues. Germline values: CDR1 SGHTA, CDR2 FQGNSA. Trimming stripped 5 bases from V and 7 bases from J, with 23 bases between. Here the CDR3 reads CASSPRLTGGPVEAFF. The CDR3 nucleotides are TGTGCCAGCAGCCCGAGACTGACCGGGGGGCCGGTTGAAGCTTTCTTT. The variable domain in full, completed from reference TRBV7-2 and TRBJ1-1, reads GAGVSQSPSNKVTEKGKDVELRCDPISGHTALYWYRQSLGQGLEFLIYFQGNSAPDKSGLPSDRFSAERTGGSVSTLTIQRTQQEDSAVYLCASSPRLTGGPVEAFFGQGTRLTVV.

The chain combines TRBV5-1 with TRBJ2-1; tentatively, D is TRBD1 (6 bases). Trimming removed 5 bases at V and 6 bases at J, with 12 bases between. There are 13 residues in the CDR3. Germline lookup yields CDR1 SGHRS and CDR2 YFSETQ. The CDR3 loop is CASRQGFLNEQFF. The CDR3 DNA reads as TGCGCCAGCAGACAGGGTTTTCTCAATGAGCAGTTCTTC.

Remarks on this clone: Other DNA sequences of this sample code for an identical CDR3. The gene calls are TRBV6-5 and TRBJ1-1; D perhaps matches TRBD1 (6 bases). The ends were cut back, 6 bases at V and 5 bases at J, with 7 bases in the middle. The CDR3 is made up of 11 amino acids. Germline V lookup: CDR1 MNHEY, CDR2 SVGAGI. The CDR3 coding sequence is TGTGCCAGCAGCAGGGGAACTGAAGCTTTCTTT. Translation: CASSRGTEAFF.

The V gene is TRBV19, the J gene TRBJ1-4; possibly TRBD1 for D (5 bases). The germline V and J ends were trimmed by 4 bases and 4 bases, with 25 bases remaining between them. Per the germline V gene, CDR1 is LNHDA and CDR2 is SQIVND (reference sequence). The CDR3 has 19 residues. The CDR3 spells CASSRIPVEGTTINEKLFF. The CDR3 DNA follows: TGTGCCAGTAGTAGAATTCCTGTGGAGGGGACGACGATTAATGAAAAACTGTTTTTT.

V is TRBV5-1 and J is TRBJ1-1; 10 bases are shared with TRBD1. Trimming took 3 bases from V and 3 from J; bases not matched to a gene: 2. CDR3 size: 14 residues. CDR1 is SGHRS and CDR2 is YFSETQ in the germline V gene. The CDR3 DNA reads TGCGCCAGCAGCTCGGGACAGGGGTACACTGAAGCTTTCTTT. Protein sequence: CASSSGQGYTEAFF.

The chain has TRBV7-2 and TRBJ2-3, with a weak D call TRBD2 (6 bases). V was clipped by 4 bases and J by 5 bases, with 7 bases between them. Germline CDR1 reads SGHTA; CDR2 reads FQGNSA. The CDR3 contains 12 residues. CDR3 amino acids: CASSSTRDTQYF. In DNA, the CDR3 is TGTGCCAGCAGCTCGACTAGAGATACGCAGTATTTT.

The J gene is TRBJ2-3, the V gene TRBV19, with D maybe TRBD1 (6 bases). The CDR3 spans 14 residues. Germline V gene sequence: CDR1 LNHDA, CDR2 SQIVND (reference sequence). V was pared by 2 bases and J by 7 bases, with 13 bases between. For the CDR3, the DNA is TGTGCCAGTAGTATATATGGGGGCCTATATACGCAGTATTTT. Residues: CASSIYGGLYTQYF.

Only a few counts were recorded for this clone. The genes are TRBV6-5 and TRBJ1-6; no definite D call. CDR3 size: 14 residues. V lost 4 bases, J lost 6 bases, and 10 bases lay in between. Looked up from germline, CDR1 is MNHEY and CDR2 is SVGAGI. CDR3 sequence reads: CASSSHTGNSPLHF. The CDR3 nucleotides are TGTGCCAGCAGTTCGCATACGGGTAATTCACCCCTCCACTTT.

V gene TRBV27 combines with J gene TRBJ1-1, with 10 bases that match TRBD1. Germline V gene lookup returns CDR1 MNHEY and CDR2 SMNVEV (reference sequence). This CDR3 is built from 14 residues. Trimming removed 5 bases from V and 4 bases from J; junction bases left unmatched: 4. The chain's CDR3 is CASSVGTGATEAFF. CDR3 coding DNA: TGTGCCAGCAGTGTCGGGACAGGGGCCACTGAAGCTTTCTTT.

CDR3 sequence reads: CASSEFGTSGTYTDTQYF. CDR3 sequence (DNA): TGTGCCAGCAGTGAATTTGGGACTAGCGGGACATACACAGATACGCAGTATTTT. The chain uses TRBV2 and TRBJ2-3; TRBD2 matches at 13 bases. The V gene end was trimmed by 2 bases and the J gene end by 2 bases; junction bases not matched to a gene: 7. Germline assignment: CDR1 SNHLY and CDR2 FYNNEI. The CDR3 sequence is 18 residues long.

This chain connects TRBV7-2 to TRBJ2-2; D unresolved. The V end lost 4 bases, the J end lost 6 bases, and 12 bases lay between the germline ends. The CDR3 is made up of 14 amino acids. Germline values: CDR1 SGHTA, CDR2 FQGNSA. The CDR3, as DNA: TGTGCCAGCAGCTCCATAATTGCAGCCGGGGAGCTGTTTTTT. Translating gives CASSSIIAAGELFF.

The rearrangement links TRBV5-4 to TRBJ2-1, with TRBD1 identical over 8 bases. The CDR3 loop spans 15 amino acids. Trimming at V came to 3 bases and at J to 4 bases, leaving 6 bases not matched to a gene. The germline gives CDR1 SGHNT, CDR2 YYREEE (reference sequence). The CDR3: CASSSRQGRYNEQFF. The CDR3 DNA follows: TGTGCCAGCAGCTCCCGACAGGGGAGGTACAATGAGCAGTTCTTC.

The chain recombines TRBV10-3 with TRBJ1-1, with TRBD1 matching over 8 bases. The CDR3 consists of 14 residues. The junction had 7 bases not matched to a gene; V was cut back by 6 bases and J by 4 bases. CDR1 ENHRY and CDR2 SYGVKD come from the germline V gene. The CDR3 sequence is CAISHGQGGTEAFF. In nucleotides, the CDR3 is TGTGCCATCAGCCACGGACAGGGTGGCACTGAAGCTTTCTTT.

A remark on this clone: At one of its ends the junction is not consistent with the germline gene, which may arise from a read error. The chain uses TRBV7-9 and TRBJ2-7; 12 bases align to TRBD2. This CDR3 has 16 residues. Germline V gene sequence: CDR1 SEHNR, CDR2 FQNEAQ (reference sequence). CDR3 loop: CSSSDDLAGGRDEQYF. Here the CDR3 DNA reads TGTTCCAGCAGCGACGATCTAGCGGGGGGGCGTGACGAGCAGTACTTC.

This clone has a handful of counts. V gene TRBV19 combines with J gene TRBJ2-7; D perhaps matches TRBD1 (6 bases). Germline V gene lookup returns CDR1 LNHDA and CDR2 SQIVND (reference sequence). This CDR3 spans 15 amino acids. The V and J ends lost 3 bases and 0 bases respectively, with 12 bases between them. CDR3 amino acids: CASSIQGTSSYEQYF. For the CDR3, the DNA is TGTGCCAGTAGTATTCAGGGGACAAGCTCCTACGAGCAGTACTTC.

The genes are TRBV5-1 and TRBJ2-1; 8 nucleotides align to TRBD2. CDR3 size: 16 residues. V was pared by 3 bases and J by 4 bases, with 9 bases of the junction left unmatched. Germline values: CDR1 SGHRS, CDR2 YFSETQ. CDR3 sequence: CASSSGGLVGYNEQFF. CDR3 nucleotide sequence: TGCGCCAGCAGCTCGGGGGGGCTAGTGGGGTACAATGAGCAGTTCTTC.

This clone appeared a few times. The rearrangement links TRBV4-3 to TRBJ2-3; D ambiguous. V was pared by 0 bases and J by 7 bases, with 11 bases between. The CDR3 loop spans 14 amino acids. Per germline, CDR1 LGHNA and CDR2 YSLEER. CDR3 in DNA: TGCGCCAGCAGCCAAGATTTGGGCTCATATACGCAGTATTTT. This codes for CASSQDLGSYTQYF.

In this sample, this clone turned up once. V is TRBV6-5 and J is TRBJ1-4, with no clear D. The V and J ends lost 6 bases and 8 bases respectively, with 16 bases between them. The CDR3 runs to 14 residues. Per the germline V gene, CDR1 is MNHEY and CDR2 is SVGAGI. CDR3 sequence: CASSPPPRGEKLFF. The CDR3 DNA reads TGTGCCAGCAGCCCACCCCCAAGAGGCGAAAAACTGTTTTTT.

Only one count was recorded for this clone. The J gene is TRBJ1-6, the V gene TRBV4-1, with no clear D. Germline CDR1 is MGHRA and CDR2 is YSYEKL. Trimming took off 1 base at V and 0 bases at J, with 4 bases between the two ends. The CDR3 is 15 amino acids. The CDR3 region is CASSQGDSYNSPLHF. CDR3 DNA sequence: TGCGCCAGCAGCCAAGGAGACTCCTATAATTCACCCCTCCACTTT.

V gene TRBV10-3 combines with J gene TRBJ2-6, with D possibly TRBD1 on 6 matching bases. The CDR3 spans 16 residues. Looked up from germline, CDR1 is ENHRY and CDR2 is SYGVKD. V was trimmed by 1 base and J by 2 bases, leaving 9 bases between them. This CDR3 is CAISEFEGAGANVLTF. CDR3 DNA: TGTGCCATCAGTGAGTTCGAGGGGGCTGGGGCCAACGTCCTGACTTTC.

This clone was observed once. The chain has TRBV19 and TRBJ1-3, with D uncertain. From germline, CDR1 is LNHDA and CDR2 SQIVND (reference sequence). Trimming took 6 bases from V and 2 from J, leaving 8 bases between them. This CDR3 spans 13 amino acids. This chain's CDR3 is CASRREAGNTIYF. The CDR3 nucleotides are TGTGCCAGTAGGAGGGAGGCTGGAAACACCATATATTTT.

V is TRBV5-1 and J is TRBJ2-7; D is perhaps TRBD2 (6 bases). Trimming stripped 3 bases from V and 2 bases from J, with 12 bases between. This CDR3 is built from 14 residues. CDR1 is SGHRS and CDR2 is YFSETQ in the germline V gene. This chain's CDR3 is CASSSDSGPYEQYF. The CDR3 coding sequence is TGCGCCAGCAGCTCCGATAGCGGTCCCTACGAGCAGTACTTC.

This chain links TRBV4-3 with TRBJ2-1; D possibly corresponds to TRBD1 (7 bases). The V end was cut by 0 bases, the J end by 8 bases, with 17 bases between. Germline V gene data show CDR1 as LGHNA and CDR2 as YSLEER. The CDR3 runs 16 residues. CDR3 sequence (DNA): TGCGCCAGCAGCCAAGATGGCACCACAGGGGACTATGAGCAGTTCTTC. The encoded protein is CASSQDGTTGDYEQFF.

V is TRBV9 and J is TRBJ1-3; TRBD1 is a possible D gene (6 bases). The length of the CDR3 is 14 residues. V lost 0 bases and J lost 3, with 7 bases in between. Germline V gene data show CDR1 as SGDLS and CDR2 as YYNGEE. The chain's CDR3 is CASSVGGLGNTIYF. Written as DNA, the CDR3 is TGTGCCAGCAGCGTAGGGGGGCTTGGAAACACCATATATTTT.